The following is a T cell receptor beta chain sequence with its context. This entry belongs to a study of radiotherapy plus CTLA-4 blockade in lung cancer. Sequenced by immunoSEQ multiplex PCR; TCRdb stores in-frame clones only, minus some. The sample has 90,000 or so clones, 75% to 90% seen once. This clonotype originated in a human donor with non-small cell lung cancer who had a partial response to radiotherapy plus ipilimumab. The starting material was peripheral blood, obtained from a patient treated with radiotherapy plus ipilimumab.

DNA of the CDR3: TGCGCCAGCAGCTTAGGGACAGGGAGCGTAAGGGCCCAGTACTTC. This codes for CASSLGTGSVRAQYF. The chain recombines TRBV5-1 with TRBJ2-5, with 9 bases identical to TRBD1. After removal of 2 bases from V and 9 bases from J, the junction contained 11 bases not matched to a gene. This CDR3 spans 15 amino acids. The V gene's germline CDR1 is SGHRS and CDR2 YFSETQ.